The rows below give T cell receptor beta chains drawn from one sample of a study of T cell repertoires in cytomegalovirus infection. One entry per CDR3 protein, called by TCRdb with MiXCR from the reads. Found here are approximately 110,000 distinct CDR3 sequences, about 40% of them singletons; the top ten hold roughly 74%. These TCRs' antigens remain unknown. The sequences come from CD8+ T cells from cultured PBMCs, collected from culture after CMV antigen stimulation. These receptors came from a human donor in good health (CMV status not recorded). Some clones in this sample may be carry-over from other donors' samples. Both conserved end residues are part of each CDR3. Each record gives: clone size, J gene, V gene, D gene, CDR3 DNA, CDR3 protein. D genes are given only for firm matches. Size is stated for part of the rows, as once, few or many counts, or as a class when the clone is expanded.

NA TRBJ2-2 TRBV2 NA TGTGCCAGCGTAAGCCCGAACACCGGGGAGCTGTTTTTT CASVSPNTGELFF
NA TRBJ2-7 TRBV10-3 TRBD1 TGTGCCATCAGTGAGTTTCAGGGGGACAGGGACGAGCAGTACTTC CAISEFQGDRDEQYF
NA TRBJ2-4 TRBV4-1 TRBD1 TGCGCCAGCAGCCAACCTAAACAGGGGGTCAAAAACATTCAGTACTTC CASSQPKQGVKNIQYF
once TRBJ1-2 TRBV12-3/TRBV12-4 NA TGTGCCGTCTGGAGTTCGCTGGGTGGCTACACCTTC CAVWSSLGGYTF
many TRBJ1-2 TRBV2 NA TGTGCCAGCAGATACGACAGTGGTTACGATGGCTACACCTTC CASRYDSGYDGYTF
NA TRBJ1-6 TRBV5-6 NA TGTGCCAGCAGTCCGTCGTTGGGTGGCCCTTTTAATTCACCCCTCCACTTT CASSPSLGGPFNSPLHF
NA TRBJ2-1 TRBV29-1 TRBD1 TGCAGCGTTCCGGGACAGTCCTACAATGAGCAGTTCTTC CSVPGQSYNEQFF
few TRBJ2-7 TRBV12-3/TRBV12-4 NA TGTGCCAGCAGTTTGGGGGACATCTCATACGAGCAGTACTTC CASSLGDISYEQYF
many TRBJ2-1 TRBV19 NA TGTGCCAGTAGTTCGGCGGACACTACCATCTACAATGAGCAGTTCTTC CASSSADTTIYNEQFF
many TRBJ2-2 TRBV12-3/TRBV12-4 NA TGTGCCAGCAGTTCTACCACGAACACCGGGGAGCTGTTTTTT CASSSTTNTGELFF
NA TRBJ2-7 TRBV27 NA TGTGCCAGCAGTATCAGGGGAGGCTACGAGCAGTACTTC CASSIRGGYEQYF
NA TRBJ2-7 TRBV6-5 TRBD1 TGTGCCAGCAGTTCAACCGGGACAGGTTCCTACGAGCAGTACTTC CASSSTGTGSYEQYF
NA TRBJ2-2 TRBV10-3 TRBD1 TGTGCCATCAGTGAGTCGTGGGGACAGGGAGTCACCGGGGAGCTGTTTTTT CAISESWGQGVTGELFF
NA TRBJ2-7 TRBV28 TRBD1 TGTGCCAGCAGGGCTCCCGGGACAGGATCCTACGAGCAGTACTTC CASRAPGTGSYEQYF
few TRBJ2-3 TRBV14 NA TGTGCCAGCACCGGAGGGGGGACAGTCATAGATACGCAGTATTTT CASTGGGTVIDTQYF
many TRBJ2-5 TRBV7-7 TRBD2 TGTGCCAGCAGCTTATTTAGCGGGGGAGAAGAGACCCAGTACTTC CASSLFSGGEETQYF
few TRBJ2-5 TRBV6-5 NA TGTGCCAGCAGTTACCCCGGAGAAGAGACCCAGTACTTC CASSYPGEETQYF
NA TRBJ1-3 TRBV12-3/TRBV12-4 NA TGTGCCAGTGGTGGAAACACCATATATTTT CASGGNTIYF
NA TRBJ1-3 TRBV12-3/TRBV12-4 NA TGTGCCAGCAGTTTAGCTCCCGGGCTCTACTCTGGAAACACCATATATTTT CASSLAPGLYSGNTIYF
few TRBJ2-1 TRBV12-3/TRBV12-4 NA TGTGCCAGCAGTTCCGGACAGTTAGAGAATGAGCAGTTCTTC CASSSGQLENEQFF
NA TRBJ1-3 TRBV4-2 TRBD1 TGTGCCAGCAGCCAGGGGACAGCAATCTCTGGAAACACCATATATTTT CASSQGTAISGNTIYF
few TRBJ1-3 TRBV5-6 NA TGTGCCAGCAGCTTGGCGGCTGTTTCTGGAAACACCATATATTTT CASSLAAVSGNTIYF
NA TRBJ1-4 TRBV7-6 NA TGTGCCAGCAGCTCCATGGATGAAAAACTGTTTTTT CASSSMDEKLFF
few TRBJ2-7 TRBV11-2 TRBD1 TGTGCCAGCAGCTTGAGGGACAGGGGGATCCACGAGCAGTACTTC CASSLRDRGIHEQYF
few TRBJ2-7 TRBV7-6 TRBD1 TGTGCCAGCAGCTACCGGGACAGCCCCCACGAGCAGTACTTC CASSYRDSPHEQYF
NA TRBJ2-5 TRBV15 NA TGTGCCACCAGCAGAGATCTTGGCGACTTGTGGGGGTACCAAGAGACCCAGTACTTC CATSRDLGDLWGYQETQYF
NA TRBJ2-1 TRBV27 NA TGTGCCAGCAGTTCCAGGGCATACAATGAGCAGTTCTTC CASSSRAYNEQFF
NA TRBJ2-7 TRBV2 TRBD1 TGTGCCAGCGAATACAGGGGGTATGGGTACGAGCAGTACTTC CASEYRGYGYEQYF
NA TRBJ2-3 TRBV4-1 NA TGCGCCAGCAACCAAGATCATTTGGTAGCTACAGATACGCAGTATTTT CASNQDHLVATDTQYF
NA TRBJ2-1 TRBV7-6 NA TGTGCCAGCAGCTTAGAGTGGGACCCGGACAATGAGCAGTTCTTC CASSLEWDPDNEQFF
NA TRBJ1-4 TRBV6-5 NA TGTGCCAGCAGCGCGGAGCCTTCAACTAATGAAAAACTGTTTTTT CASSAEPSTNEKLFF
many TRBJ1-1 TRBV2 NA TGTGCCAGCGGAGACGGAACTGAAGCTTTCTTT CASGDGTEAFF
NA TRBJ2-5 TRBV3-1 TRBD2 TGTGCCAGCAGCCCCCACCGGGGGGTAGCGGAAGAGACCCAGTACTTC CASSPHRGVAEETQYF
NA TRBJ2-7 TRBV28 TRBD1 TGTGCCAGCAGAGCTCAGGGGGCTGTAAACGAGCAGTACTTC CASRAQGAVNEQYF
NA TRBJ1-4 TRBV28 TRBD1 TGTGCCAGCAGCTGGCCCGGGACAGGGACTGCAACTAATGAAAAACTGTTTTTT CASSWPGTGTATNEKLFF
few TRBJ2-1 TRBV7-9 TRBD2 TGTGCCAGCAGCTCAGGGTGGGGGGGATACAATGAGCAGTTCTTC CASSSGWGGYNEQFF
NA TRBJ1-2 TRBV28 NA TGTGCCAGCAGACTTATCTCGACAGCCATGGGCTACACCTTC CASRLISTAMGYTF
NA TRBJ2-6 TRBV24-1 NA TGTGCCACCGAGATAGCCAACGTCCTGACTTTC CATEIANVLTF
NA TRBJ2-3 TRBV12-3/TRBV12-4 NA TGTGCCAGCAGTCCCGGACTGGGGACAGATACGCAGTATTTT CASSPGLGTDTQYF
NA TRBJ1-6 TRBV10-3 NA TGTGCCATCGGGGGACGGTGGAATTCACCCCTCCACTTT CAIGGRWNSPLHF
many TRBJ2-1 TRBV7-6 NA TGTGCCAGCAGCCCAAGGGCGGGCACCGTCAATGAGCAGTTCTTC CASSPRAGTVNEQFF
many TRBJ2-5 TRBV28 NA TGTGCCAGCAGGGGCAGGCACCAAGAGACCCAGTACTTC CASRGRHQETQYF
NA TRBJ2-3 TRBV7-9 NA TGTGCCAGCAGCTTCTCCTGGCAGCGCACAGATACGCAGTATTTT CASSFSWQRTDTQYF
few TRBJ2-1 TRBV14 TRBD2 TGTGCCAGCAGCCGGGCAATAGCGGGGGCATTTGAGCAGTTCTTC CASSRAIAGAFEQFF
NA TRBJ2-2 TRBV19 NA TGTGCCAGTAGTATTTCTAGGGATGCCGGGGAGCTGTTTTTT CASSISRDAGELFF
NA TRBJ1-1 TRBV6-6 NA TGTGCCAGCACCAATACTTGGAGGGTGGCGAACACTGAAGCTTTCTTT CASTNTWRVANTEAFF
many TRBJ2-1 TRBV7-8 NA TGTGCCAGCAGCCGTGAGGAGGGCAGGGCAAAGCCTTACAATGAGCAGTTCTTC CASSREEGRAKPYNEQFF
NA TRBJ2-7 TRBV7-4 NA TGTGCCAGCAGCTTAATTACAAGTGCCTACGAGCAGTACTTC CASSLITSAYEQYF
NA TRBJ2-2 TRBV27 TRBD2 TGTGCCAGTGGGGAGGGATCGAACACCGGGGAGCTGTTTTTT CASGEGSNTGELFF
medium-sized TRBJ2-7 TRBV7-9 TRBD1 TGTGCCAGCAGCCCAGGGACAGGGGGCTCCTACGAGCAGTACTTC CASSPGTGGSYEQYF
NA TRBJ2-1 TRBV7-2 NA TGTGCCAGCAGCTTAAGGGACACAAGTAGGGAGCAGTTCTTC CASSLRDTSREQFF
NA TRBJ1-1 TRBV6-1 TRBD1 TGTGCCAGCAGTTATTCTTCAGGGGGTACCATGAACACTGAAGCTTTCTTT CASSYSSGGTMNTEAFF
NA TRBJ2-5 TRBV7-9 NA TGTGCCAGCAGCCCCGACAGTCCCCAAGAGACCCAGTACTTC CASSPDSPQETQYF
NA TRBJ1-1 TRBV7-2 NA TGTGCCAGCAGCTTATCTGGGGGGCTACGGACTGAAGCTTTCTTT CASSLSGGLRTEAFF
NA TRBJ2-2 TRBV2 TRBD2 TGTGCCAGCAGCACCTACGGACTAGAGGACACCGGGGAGCTGTTTTTT CASSTYGLEDTGELFF
NA TRBJ2-2 TRBV7-8 NA TGTGCCAGCAGCTACCAACAGGACAGTTTTAAGGAGGACACCGGGGAGCTGTTTTTT CASSYQQDSFKEDTGELFF
once TRBJ2-1 TRBV10-3 NA TGTGCCATCAGTGAGGACGGTGAGCAGTTCTTC CAISEDGEQFF
few TRBJ1-1 TRBV13 NA TGTGCCAGCAGCTTTAGTCAGAACACTGAAGCTTTCTTT CASSFSQNTEAFF
NA TRBJ2-7 TRBV2 NA TGTGCCACCATAGGACAGTCCTACGAGCAGTACTTC CATIGQSYEQYF